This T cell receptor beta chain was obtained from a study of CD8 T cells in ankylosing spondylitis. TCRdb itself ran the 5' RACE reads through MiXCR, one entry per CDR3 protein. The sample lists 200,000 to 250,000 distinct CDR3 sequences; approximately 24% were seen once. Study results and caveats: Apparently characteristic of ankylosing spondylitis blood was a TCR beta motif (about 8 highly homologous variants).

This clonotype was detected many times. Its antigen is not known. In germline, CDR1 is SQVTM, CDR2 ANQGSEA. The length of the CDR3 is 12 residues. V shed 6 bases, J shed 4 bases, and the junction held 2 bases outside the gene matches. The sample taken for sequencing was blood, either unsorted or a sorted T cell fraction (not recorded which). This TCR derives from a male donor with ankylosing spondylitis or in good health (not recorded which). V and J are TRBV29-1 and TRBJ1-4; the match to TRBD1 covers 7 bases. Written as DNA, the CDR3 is TGCAGCGTCTGGGACAGTAATGAAAAACTGTTTTTT. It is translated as CSVWDSNEKLFF. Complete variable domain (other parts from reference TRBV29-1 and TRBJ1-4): SAVISQKPSRDICQRGTSLTIQCQVDSQVTMMFWYRQQPGQSLTLIATANQGSEATYESGFVIDKFPISRPNLTFSTLTVSNMSPEDSSIYLCSVWDSNEKLFFGSGTQLSVL.